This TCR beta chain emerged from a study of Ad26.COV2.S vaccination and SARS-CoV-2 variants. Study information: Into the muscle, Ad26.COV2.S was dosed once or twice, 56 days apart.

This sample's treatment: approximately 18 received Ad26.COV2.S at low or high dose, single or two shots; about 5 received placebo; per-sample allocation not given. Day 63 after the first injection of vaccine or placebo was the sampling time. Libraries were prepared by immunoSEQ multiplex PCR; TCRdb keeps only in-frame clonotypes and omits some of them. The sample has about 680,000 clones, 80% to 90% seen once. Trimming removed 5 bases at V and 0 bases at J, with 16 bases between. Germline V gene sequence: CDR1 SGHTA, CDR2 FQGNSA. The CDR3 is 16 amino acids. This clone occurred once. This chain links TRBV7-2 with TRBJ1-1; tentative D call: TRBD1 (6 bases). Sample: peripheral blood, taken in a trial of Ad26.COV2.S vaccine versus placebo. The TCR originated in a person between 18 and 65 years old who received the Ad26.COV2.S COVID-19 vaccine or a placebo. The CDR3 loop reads CASSGQGGYMNTEAFF. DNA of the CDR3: TGTGCCAGCAGCGGGCAAGGGGGATATATGAACACTGAAGCTTTCTTT.